Presented here are 10 T cell receptor beta chains from one specimen sequenced in a study of shared clonotypes between healthy human individuals. Clones were sequenced by immunoSEQ multiplex PCR, and TCRdb holds only the in-frame ones, with some missing. There are more than 2 million clones in the sample; 90% to 97% occur only once, and roughly 0.13% lies in the top ten. Material for sequencing was naive CD4+ T cells sorted from blood. As for subset: CD45RA+ positively selected. These receptors all come from a young man in good health.

The CDR3 here is CASSRDVGTSYSNQPQHF. As DNA, the CDR3 is TGTGCCAGTAGCCGGGACGTCGGCACATCCTATAGCAATCAGCCCCAGCATTTT. The chain has TRBV19 and TRBJ1-5; the D gene is possibly TRBD1 (5 bases). The V gene lost 6 bases and the J gene lost 0 bases, with 21 bases spanning the gap. The germline gives CDR1 LNHDA, CDR2 SQIVND (reference sequence). The CDR3 runs to 18 residues.

The chain's CDR3 is CASSPRTSADTQYF. The CDR3 nucleotides read TGCGCCAGCAGCCCCCGTACAAGCGCAGATACGCAGTATTTT. This rearrangement joins TRBV5-1 to TRBJ2-3; D is unresolved. Germline loops: CDR1 SGHRS, CDR2 YFSETQ. Trimming pared 4 bases from V and 4 bases from J, leaving 13 bases between. The CDR3 has 14 residues. Looking up the rest from reference TRBV5-1 and TRBJ2-3 gives the full variable domain: KAGVTQTPRYLIKTRGQQVTLSCSPISGHRSVSWYQQTPGQGLQFLFEYFSETQRNKGNFPGRFSGRQFSNSRSEMNVSTLELGDSALYLCASSPRTSADTQYFGPGTRLTVL.

This rearrangement joins TRBV29-1 to TRBJ2-5; TRBD1 matches at 9 bases. V lost 6 bases, J lost 6 bases, and 5 bases stayed unmatched. This CDR3 has 12 residues. From germline, CDR1 is SQVTM and CDR2 ANQGSEA. CDR3 DNA: TGCAGCGTCCCGGGGACAGGGAAGACCCAGTACTTC. As protein: CSVPGTGKTQYF.

For the CDR3, the DNA is TGTGCCAGCAGTGCCGACACGGGGAGACCCTACGAGCAGTACTTC. Translation: CASSADTGRPYEQYF. The V and J genes are TRBV9 and TRBJ2-7; D is possibly TRBD2 (5 bases). CDR1 SGDLS and CDR2 YYNGEE come from the germline V gene. The CDR3 extends over 15 amino acids. Trimming shortened V by 5 bases and J by 2 bases, and 17 bases separated the two germline ends.

This chain uses TRBV10-3 with TRBJ2-7; 11 nucleotides agree with TRBD2. V lost 9 bases, J lost 3 bases, and 4 bases stayed unmatched. From germline, CDR1 is ENHRY and CDR2 SYGVKD. This CDR3 has 13 residues. The CDR3 loop is CAIGGLAVYEQYF. CDR3 bases: TGTGCCATTGGGGGACTAGCGGTCTACGAGCAGTACTTC.

This clone was seen just once. The chain is built from TRBV30 and TRBJ2-2; TRBD2 is a possible D gene (6 bases). V was trimmed by 7 bases and J by 3 bases, leaving 18 bases between them. The V gene's germline CDR1 is GTSNPN and CDR2 SVGIG (reference sequence). The CDR3 has 15 amino acids. The CDR3 nucleotides read TGTGCCTTCAACGGGCTAGCGACCTACACCGGGGAGCTGTTTTTT. Translation gives CAFNGLATYTGELFF.

The chain carries TRBV19 and TRBJ2-7, with no clear D. There are 15 residues in the CDR3. With 3 bases removed from V and 2 bases from J, the gap between germline ends came to 14 bases. Per the germline V gene, CDR1 is LNHDA and CDR2 is SQIVND (reference sequence). The CDR3 loop is CASSIGYHGAYEQYF. CDR3 bases: TGTGCCAGTAGTATTGGCTACCATGGAGCCTACGAGCAGTACTTC.

The CDR3 sequence is CATSVGTGLTDTQYF. CDR3 in DNA: TGTGCCACCAGCGTCGGGACAGGGCTCACAGATACGCAGTATTTT. This chain connects TRBV15 to TRBJ2-3; 9 bases are shared with TRBD1. From germline, CDR1 is LNHNV and CDR2 YYDKDF (reference sequence). The junction had 5 bases not matched to a gene; V was cut back by 5 bases and J by 2 bases. The CDR3 sequence is 15 residues long.

The chain has TRBV6-4 and TRBJ1-1; possibly TRBD1 for D (5 bases). The CDR3 spans 13 residues. Germline-derived CDR1 and CDR2 are MRHNA and SNTAGT. Between the trimmed V and J ends, which lost 6 bases and 5 bases, there was a span of 13 bases. The CDR3 DNA sequence: TGTGCCAGCAGCGAGTGGGACGGGACTGAAGCTTTCTTT. Its translation: CASSEWDGTEAFF.

This sequence joins TRBV5-1 and TRBJ2-2; a weak D match, TRBD1 (5 bases). CDR3 length: 16 amino acids. Per the germline V gene, CDR1 is SGHRS and CDR2 is YFSETQ. V was cut by 2 bases and J by 5 bases, with 16 bases left in between. The CDR3 spells CASSFIQATGTGELFF. CDR3 DNA: TGCGCCAGCAGCTTCATACAGGCAACAGGAACCGGGGAGCTGTTTTTT.